This T cell receptor beta chain was sequenced for a study of blood T cell repertoires in COVID-19. The repertoire was sequenced with immunoSEQ multiplex PCR; TCRdb's copy has only in-frame clones and lacks some. The sample consists of 35,000 to 50,000 clones, about 86% of them appearing once. In germline, CDR1 is SGHTA, CDR2 FQGTGA. The CDR3 length is 15 residues. After removal of 5 bases from V and 3 bases from J, the junction contained 8 bases not matched to a gene. The V gene is TRBV7-3, the J gene TRBJ2-7; 9 positions agree with TRBD2. Sequencing used peripheral blood. The sequence derives from a man aged 65 to 79 with acute or convalescent COVID-19. The CDR3: CASSHRAGGLYEQYF. Written as DNA, the CDR3 is TGTGCCAGCAGCCACAGGGCGGGAGGGCTCTACGAGCAGTACTTC.